These T cell receptor beta chains were read from a single sample in a study of blood T cell repertoires in COVID-19. Measured with immunoSEQ multiplex PCR; TCRdb has only the in-frame clones, and not every one. The sample records under 350,000 clones, about 89% being singletons. The sequenced material came from peripheral blood. The source of these receptors is a man between 40 and 49 years old with acute or convalescent COVID-19. Each CDR3 is given with its conserved first and last residue. Fields, in order: clone size, D gene, J gene, V gene, CDR3 protein, CDR3 DNA. A D gene is named only where the DNA matches it firmly. Where a row states a size, it is once, few, many or the class of an expanded clone; other rows omit it.

>.|TRBD2|TRBJ2-2|TRBV9
CASSAGGASGELFF
TGTGCCAGCAGCGCCGGGGGGGCGTCCGGGGAGCTGTTTTTT
>.|.|TRBJ2-7|TRBV7-8
CASSQNQGPYEQYF
TGTGCCAGCAGCCAAAACCAGGGGCCGTACGAGCAGTACTTC
>.|TRBD1|TRBJ1-3|TRBV2
CASSNSGGPGNTIYF
TGTGCCAGCAGTAATTCAGGGGGCCCTGGAAACACCATATATTTT
>.|.|TRBJ2-7|TRBV27
CASSLGGLYEQYF
TGTGCCAGCAGTTTGGGGGGGCTCTACGAGCAGTACTTC
>.|.|TRBJ2-7|TRBV6-1
CASSDPKSFSYEQYF
TGTGCCAGCAGTGACCCTAAGAGTTTTAGCTACGAGCAGTACTTC
>few|.|TRBJ2-7|TRBV9
CASSETLDTEQYF
TGTGCCAGCAGCGAAACACTCGACACCGAGCAGTACTTC
>.|.|TRBJ1-5|TRBV6-4
CASPSQGEQPQHF
TGTGCCAGCCCCAGCCAAGGGGAACAGCCCCAGCATTTT
>.|.|TRBJ1-5|TRBV19
CASRIRESNQPQHF
TGTGCCAGTAGAATCAGGGAAAGCAATCAGCCCCAGCATTTT
>once|TRBD1|TRBJ2-7|TRBV9
CASSGQGASYEQYF
TGTGCCAGCAGCGGACAGGGGGCAAGCTACGAGCAGTACTTC
>.|.|TRBJ1-4|TRBV30
CAWNRMKAEKLFF
TGTGCCTGGAACAGGATGAAAGCTGAAAAACTGTTTTTT
>.|.|TRBJ2-1|TRBV2
CASRTDSYNEQFF
TGTGCCAGCAGGACAGACTCCTACAATGAGCAGTTCTTC
>.|.|TRBJ1-1|TRBV6-5
CALSGDAGNTEAFF
TGTGCCCTTTCAGGGGATGCGGGGAACACTGAAGCTTTCTTT
>.|TRBD2|TRBJ2-6|TRBV11-2
CASSIRTSGVTSGANVLTF
TGTGCCAGCAGCATTAGGACTAGCGGGGTGACCTCTGGGGCCAACGTCCTGACTTTC
>.|.|TRBJ2-2|TRBV5-6
CASSLVVLNTGELFF
TGTGCCAGCAGCTTGGTCGTACTTAACACCGGGGAGCTGTTTTTT
>.|.|TRBJ2-5|TRBV28
CASSLMDTKETQYF
TGTGCCAGCAGTTTAATGGACACAAAAGAGACCCAGTACTTC
>.|.|TRBJ2-1|TRBV6-5
CASRGTGWNNEQFF
TGTGCCAGCCGAGGAACAGGGTGGAACAATGAGCAGTTCTTC
>.|.|TRBJ1-2|TRBV5-6
CASALRGVNYGYTF
TGTGCCAGCGCTTTGCGGGGGGTTAACTATGGCTACACCTTC
>.|.|TRBJ1-2|TRBV2
CASALRDYGYTF
TGTGCCAGCGCCCTCCGGGACTATGGCTACACCTTC
>once|.|TRBJ1-1|TRBV14
CASSQAPVGAEAFF
TGTGCCAGCAGCCAAGCCCCTGTGGGCGCTGAAGCTTTCTTT
>.|.|TRBJ1-4|TRBV5-4
CASSLEHEKLFF
TGTGCCAGCAGCTTGGAGCATGAAAAACTGTTTTTT
>.|.|TRBJ2-7|TRBV24-1
CVPPVTFQGVPTYEQYF
.
>.|.|TRBJ1-5|TRBV30
CAWSRDNNQPQHF
TGTGCCTGGAGTCGAGACAACAATCAGCCCCAGCATTTT
>.|.|TRBJ1-3|TRBV15
CATSRDGLSGNTIYF
TGTGCCACCAGCAGAGATGGCCTCTCTGGAAACACCATATATTTT
>.|TRBD2|TRBJ2-7|TRBV6-5
CASRPGSGGIYEQYF
TGTGCCAGCAGGCCGGGTAGCGGGGGGATTTACGAGCAGTACTTC
>.|.|TRBJ1-2|TRBV6-1
CASSDYSRGDGYTF
TGTGCCAGCAGTGATTATTCTCGCGGGGATGGCTACACCTTC
>.|TRBD1|TRBJ1-1|TRBV30
CAGDRVKGGTEAFF
TGTGCTGGTGACAGGGTGAAGGGGGGAACTGAAGCTTTCTTT
>.|TRBD2|TRBJ2-3|TRBV5-1
CASSLVLAVTDTQYF
TGCGCCAGCAGCTTGGTACTAGCGGTCACAGATACGCAGTATTTT
>.|.|TRBJ1-6|TRBV25-1
CASSRNTAPGDSPLHF
TGTGCCAGCAGTCGTAATACAGCTCCCGGGGATTCACCCCTCCACTTT
>.|.|TRBJ1-1|TRBV2
CASSEDGFRREAFF
TGTGCCAGCAGTGAAGACGGGTTCCGTCGGGAAGCTTTCTTT
>.|TRBD2|TRBJ2-3|TRBV4-1
CASSQLLQLAGTQYF
TGCGCCAGCAGCCAACTCCTTCAACTAGCGGGTACGCAGTATTTT
>once|TRBD1|TRBJ2-1|TRBV9
CASSADPGGSDNEQFF
TGTGCCAGCAGCGCGGACCCAGGGGGCTCCGACAATGAGCAGTTCTTC
>.|.|TRBJ2-7|TRBV11-2
CASSLYSVEEQYF
TGTGCCAGCAGCCTCTATAGTGTCGAGGAGCAGTACTTC
>.|.|TRBJ2-7|TRBV15
CATSREGIYEQYF
TGTGCCACCAGCAGAGAGGGCATCTACGAGCAGTACTTC
>.|.|TRBJ2-2|TRBV6-6
CASRIGTLNTGELFF
TGTGCCAGCCGGATCGGGACTCTGAACACCGGGGAGCTGTTTTTT
>.|.|TRBJ2-7|TRBV6-1
CASSEVAGSVYEQYF
TGTGCCAGCAGTGAAGTGGCAGGGTCGGTCTACGAGCAGTACTTC
>.|.|TRBJ1-5|TRBV5-1
CASSETGSNQPQHF
TGCGCCAGCAGCGAAACAGGGAGCAATCAGCCCCAGCATTTT
>.|TRBD1|TRBJ1-2|TRBV6-5
CASSRTGWYGYTF
TGTGCCAGCTCTAGGACAGGCTGGTATGGCTACACCTTC
>.|.|TRBJ2-3|TRBV7-3
CASSRPSGPQYF
TGTGCCAGCAGCCGGCCATCGGGTCCACAGTATTTT
>once|.|TRBJ2-1|TRBV19
CASSIVSSEQFF
TGTGCCAGTAGTATAGTTAGCAGTGAGCAGTTCTTC